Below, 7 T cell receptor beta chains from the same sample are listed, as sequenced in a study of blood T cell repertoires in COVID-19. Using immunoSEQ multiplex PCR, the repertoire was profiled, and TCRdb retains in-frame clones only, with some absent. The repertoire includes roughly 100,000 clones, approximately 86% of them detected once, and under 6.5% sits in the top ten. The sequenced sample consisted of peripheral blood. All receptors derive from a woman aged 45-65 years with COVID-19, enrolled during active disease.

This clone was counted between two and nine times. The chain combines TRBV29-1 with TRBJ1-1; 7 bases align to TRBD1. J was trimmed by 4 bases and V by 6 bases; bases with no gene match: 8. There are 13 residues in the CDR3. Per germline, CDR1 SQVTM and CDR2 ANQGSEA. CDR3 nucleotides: TGCAGCGTGGAGGGGGCGCCGGGCACTGAAGCTTTCTTT. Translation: CSVEGAPGTEAFF.

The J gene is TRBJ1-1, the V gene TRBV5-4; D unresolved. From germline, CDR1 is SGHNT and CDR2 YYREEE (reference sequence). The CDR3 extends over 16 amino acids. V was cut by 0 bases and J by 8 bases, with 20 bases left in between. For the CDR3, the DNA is TGTGCCAGCAGCTTGGCCGGTGTACTAGGGCTGCACGAAGCTTTCTTT. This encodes CASSLAGVLGLHEAFF.

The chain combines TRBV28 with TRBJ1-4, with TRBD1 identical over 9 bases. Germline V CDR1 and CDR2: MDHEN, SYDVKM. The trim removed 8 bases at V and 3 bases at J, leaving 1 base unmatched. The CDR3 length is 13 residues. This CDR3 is CASGTGPNEKLFF. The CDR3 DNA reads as TGTGCCAGCGGGACAGGGCCTAATGAAAAACTGTTTTTT.

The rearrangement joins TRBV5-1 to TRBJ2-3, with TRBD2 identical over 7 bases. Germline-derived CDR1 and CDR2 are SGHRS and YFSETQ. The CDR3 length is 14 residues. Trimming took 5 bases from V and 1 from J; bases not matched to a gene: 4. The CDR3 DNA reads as TGCGCCAGCAGTACTACTAGCGGCACAGATACGCAGTATTTT. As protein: CASSTTSGTDTQYF.

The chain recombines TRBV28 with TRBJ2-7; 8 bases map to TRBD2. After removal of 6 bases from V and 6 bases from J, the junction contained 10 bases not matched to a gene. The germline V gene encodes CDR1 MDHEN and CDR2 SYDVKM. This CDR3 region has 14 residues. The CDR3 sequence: CASRPPGLVSEQYF. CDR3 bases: TGTGCCAGCAGACCGCCGGGACTAGTATCCGAGCAGTACTTC.

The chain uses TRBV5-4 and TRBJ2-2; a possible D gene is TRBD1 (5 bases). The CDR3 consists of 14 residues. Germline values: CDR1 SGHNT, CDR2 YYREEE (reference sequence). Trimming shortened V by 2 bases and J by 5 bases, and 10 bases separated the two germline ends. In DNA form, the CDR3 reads TGTGCCAGCAGCTTAGCTGACAGTACCGGGGAGCTGTTTTTT. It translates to CASSLADSTGELFF.

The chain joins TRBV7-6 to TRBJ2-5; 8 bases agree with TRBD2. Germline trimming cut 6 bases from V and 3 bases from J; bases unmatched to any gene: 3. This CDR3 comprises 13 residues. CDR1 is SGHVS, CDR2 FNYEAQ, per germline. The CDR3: CASRGGLEETQYF. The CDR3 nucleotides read TGTGCCAGCAGAGGGGGACTAGAAGAGACCCAGTACTTC.